Listed below are T cell receptor beta chains from one sample, sequenced in a study of beta chain features in type 1 diabetes. The assay was immunoSEQ multiplex PCR, and TCRdb's table has in-frame clones only and misses some. In the table there are 350,000 to 450,000 clones, approximately 15% of which are singletons. The sample taken for sequencing was naive CD4+ T cells from blood. The source of these receptors is a man aged 25 to 45 in good health. CDR3s include the opening cysteine and the closing phenylalanine or tryptophan. The D gene is left open where the match is weak. Part of the rows lack a size; the others show once, few, many or a class for expanded clones.

TRBV6-5,NA,TRBJ2-3,NA,CASSYSQITSTDTQYF,TGTGCCAGCAGTTACTCGCAGATTACTAGCACAGATACGCAGTATTTT
TRBV15,TRBD1,TRBJ2-4,NA,CATSSGGNLQNIQYF,TGTGCCACCAGTTCAGGGGGCAACCTACAAAACATTCAGTACTTC
TRBV5-1,NA,TRBJ2-5,NA,CASSQPMTQETQYF,TGCGCCAGCAGCCAACCGATGACCCAAGAGACCCAGTACTTC
TRBV25-1,TRBD2,TRBJ2-1,NA,CASTRGVTGNEQFF,TGTGCCAGCACCCGGGGGGTTACCGGGAATGAGCAGTTCTTC
TRBV19,NA,TRBJ2-5,few,CASRWAGGETQYF,TGTGCCAGTAGATGGGCAGGAGGGGAGACCCAGTACTTC
TRBV18,TRBD2,TRBJ2-1,NA,CASSPQRGGSNEQFF,TGTGCCAGCTCACCACAGCGGGGGGGAAGCAATGAGCAGTTCTTC
TRBV9,NA,TRBJ2-3,NA,CASSPLRETQYF,TGTGCCAGCAGCCCCCTCCGGGAGACGCAGTATTTT
TRBV6-5,NA,TRBJ1-3,NA,CASSYLTGLGNTIYF,TGTGCCAGCAGTTACCTAACAGGGCTTGGAAACACCATATATTTT
TRBV7-9,NA,TRBJ2-1,NA,CASSQLGPLASYNEQFF,TGTGCCAGCAGCCAGCTCGGACCACTAGCATCCTACAATGAGCAGTTCTTC
TRBV6-1,TRBD1,TRBJ1-6,NA,CASSDQDRGNNSPLHF,TGTGCCAGCAGTGACCAGGACAGGGGGAATAATTCACCCCTCCACTTT
TRBV7-7,NA,TRBJ1-6,few,CASGEQESSPLHF,TGTGCCAGCGGGGAGCAGGAGAGTTCACCCCTCCACTTT
TRBV29-1,NA,TRBJ1-5,NA,CSVGAENQPQHF,TGCAGCGTTGGGGCAGAGAATCAGCCCCAGCATTTT
TRBV5-1,TRBD1,TRBJ2-5,few,CASSSGQVGETQYF,TGCGCCAGCAGCTCGGGACAGGTTGGAGAGACCCAGTACTTC
TRBV14,NA,TRBJ1-1,NA,CASSQPVKALNTEAFF,TGTGCCAGCAGCCAACCCGTAAAGGCCCTGAACACTGAAGCTTTCTTT
TRBV29-1,NA,TRBJ2-3,NA,CSVVVGPRADTQYF,TGCAGCGTTGTAGTAGGTCCCCGCGCAGATACGCAGTATTTT
TRBV7-2,TRBD1,TRBJ2-5,few,CASSHRGQETQYF,TGTGCCAGCAGCCACAGGGGGCAGGAGACCCAGTACTTC
TRBV7-2,NA,TRBJ2-1,NA,CASSLGLAREQFF,TGTGCCAGCAGCTTGGGTTTAGCTCGGGAGCAGTTCTTC
TRBV11-2,NA,TRBJ2-5,NA,CASSLDRGYQETQYF,TGTGCCAGCAGCTTAGACCGGGGGTACCAAGAGACCCAGTACTTC
TRBV23-1,NA,TRBJ2-5,few,CASSQSCRDQETQYF,TGCGCCAGCAGTCAATCGTGCAGGGACCAAGAGACCCAGTACTTC
TRBV9,NA,TRBJ2-3,NA,CASSPAGGQITDTQYF,TGTGCCAGCAGCCCCGCCGGGGGACAGATCACAGATACGCAGTATTTT
TRBV25-1,NA,TRBJ2-6,NA,CASTFSGANVLTF,TGTGCCAGCACTTTCTCTGGGGCCAACGTCCTGACTTTC
TRBV29-1,NA,TRBJ2-1,many,CSAVRGDYNEQFF,TGCAGCGCGGTCCGAGGGGATTACAATGAGCAGTTCTTC
TRBV29-1,NA,TRBJ1-2,NA,CSVRGVKYGYTF,TGCAGCGTTCGGGGGGTAAAATATGGCTACACCTTC
TRBV29-1,NA,TRBJ2-1,NA,CSVDGALGQFF,TGCAGCGTTGATGGAGCTCTCGGACAGTTCTTC
TRBV5-1,TRBD2,TRBJ2-7,NA,CASSLAGGGAYEQYF,TGCGCCAGCAGCTTGGCTGGCGGGGGGGCCTACGAGCAGTACTTC
TRBV9,TRBD1,TRBJ2-1,few,CASSPRQGPYEQFF,TGTGCCAGCAGCCCCAGACAGGGGCCCTATGAGCAGTTCTTC
TRBV29-1,TRBD1,TRBJ1-1,NA,CSVELLGTESPWGEAFF,TGCAGCGTTGAACTTTTGGGGACAGAGTCCCCCTGGGGTGAAGCTTTCTTT
TRBV5-1,TRBD2,TRBJ2-7,NA,CASSLDGTSYEQYF,TGCGCCAGCAGCTTGGATGGGACTAGCTACGAGCAGTACTTC
TRBV9,NA,TRBJ2-7,NA,CASSVGGSSYEQYF,TGTGCCAGCAGCGTCGGGGGAAGCTCCTACGAGCAGTACTTC
TRBV9,TRBD2,TRBJ2-5,NA,CASTRASGVQETQYF,TGTGCCAGCACTCGGGCTAGCGGGGTTCAAGAGACCCAGTACTTC
TRBV10-3,TRBD2,TRBJ2-1,NA,CAISAPGTRDNEQFF,TGTGCCATCAGTGCCCCTGGGACTAGGGACAATGAGCAGTTCTTC
TRBV29-1,TRBD1,TRBJ2-5,NA,CSGMTGQQETQYF,TGCAGCGGTATGACAGGGCAGCAAGAGACCCAGTACTTC
TRBV9,NA,TRBJ2-5,NA,CASSVAGYQETQYF,TGTGCCAGCAGCGTAGCGGGGTACCAAGAGACCCAGTACTTC
TRBV7-9,NA,TRBJ2-5,NA,CASSSPWGRQETQYF,TGTGCCAGCAGCTCCCCTTGGGGGCGACAAGAGACCCAGTACTTC
TRBV7-2,NA,TRBJ1-3,NA,CASSFAGNTIYF,TGTGCCAGCAGCTTTGCTGGAAACACCATATATTTT
TRBV5-6,NA,TRBJ2-3,NA,CASSLQGTLTDTQYF,TGTGCCAGCAGCTTACAGGGTACCCTCACAGATACGCAGTATTTT
TRBV20-1,NA,TRBJ2-3,NA,CQSDTQYF,TGCCAATCAGATACGCAGTATTTT
TRBV5-4,NA,TRBJ1-2,NA,CASSGSQGGDGYTF,TGTGCCAGCAGCGGGTCCCAGGGCGGGGACGGCTACACCTTC
TRBV2,TRBD1,TRBJ2-3,NA,CASRPDRGDTDTQYF,TGTGCCAGCAGGCCGGACAGGGGAGACACAGATACGCAGTATTTT